Sequencing of this T cell receptor beta chain was carried out in a study of shared clonotypes between healthy human individuals. Donors included only healthy HIV-negative adults lacking recent acute infections or vaccinations. Looked up from germline, CDR1 is SNHLY and CDR2 is FYNNEI. The CDR3 runs to 16 residues. Trimming cost V 4 bases and J 5 bases; bases outside gene matches: 11. This clone turned up a few times. Sequenced by immunoSEQ multiplex PCR; TCRdb stores in-frame clones only, minus some. The repertoire includes roughly 490,000 clones, about three quarters of them detected once, and 10% to 15% sits in the top ten.

J is TRBJ1-5 and V is TRBV2, with 7 bases that match TRBD1. The sequence was collected from a woman between 35 and 50 years old in good health. Some clones in this sample may be carry-over from other donors' samples. Sample: PBMCs. The CDR3, as DNA: TGTGCCAGCAGTGGTTTAGGGGGCGGGAGAGATCAGCCCCAGCATTTT. Its protein is CASSGLGGGRDQPQHF.